The entry below describes one TCR beta chain. This sample is part of a study of blood T cells in healthy people across ages. This CDR3 has 15 amino acids. The germline V gene encodes CDR1 MDHEN and CDR2 SYDVKM. Then a second PCR, running about 6 to 12 cycles, was carried out with a sample-barcoded 5' primer and a J-beta primer mix. TCRdb re-called the 5' RACE reads through MiXCR, storing one row per CDR3 protein. The table includes 550,000 to 750,000 distinct CDR3 sequences, about 21% detected once. The chain combines TRBV28 with TRBJ2-5; D may be TRBD2 (6 bases). Near its end, the DNA agrees better with TRBJ2-1, so the J call may be wrong. This clonotype was obtained from a man between 65 and 79 years old in good health. The sequencing sample was made of blood. The CDR3 protein is CASSLPGRRGGEQFF. DNA for the CDR3: TGTGCCAGCAGTCTCCCCGGACGGAGGGGAGGTGAGCAGTTCTTC.